Here is one T cell receptor (beta chain) with its context. Its cognate antigen is unknown. The read falls 3 residues short of the CDR3 end, and the missing part is taken from the germline J gene. Assay: immunoSEQ multiplex PCR; the TCRdb copy retains only in-frame clones and omits some. This sample's table has around 48,000 clones. V was clipped by 1 base and J by 2 bases, with 12 bases between them. This CDR3 spans 16 amino acids. Germline assignment: CDR1 MGHRA and CDR2 YSYEKL. The data were obtained in a study of T cells in women clearing cervical HPV infection. Study-wide context: For cases, blood was sampled a median about 140 days after lesion detection, interquartile range roughly 85 to 200 days.

Findings of the study overall: A classifier using richness and V gene abundances reached an AUC of 0.83. CIN3+ cases had significantly higher TCR richness than controls; evenness did not differ.

This TCR came from a woman aged 18-70 years with a cervical HPV16 infection that either progressed to CIN3+ or cleared (not recorded which). The chain carries TRBV4-1 and TRBJ2-1; unclear D gene. The sample consisted of blood buffy coat. Incomplete CDR3 DNA: TGCGCCAGCAGCCAAGTTGACTTACTCACCTACAATGAG. Translation gives CASSQVDLLTYNE. Given in full, the CDR3 is CASSQVDLLTYNEQFF.